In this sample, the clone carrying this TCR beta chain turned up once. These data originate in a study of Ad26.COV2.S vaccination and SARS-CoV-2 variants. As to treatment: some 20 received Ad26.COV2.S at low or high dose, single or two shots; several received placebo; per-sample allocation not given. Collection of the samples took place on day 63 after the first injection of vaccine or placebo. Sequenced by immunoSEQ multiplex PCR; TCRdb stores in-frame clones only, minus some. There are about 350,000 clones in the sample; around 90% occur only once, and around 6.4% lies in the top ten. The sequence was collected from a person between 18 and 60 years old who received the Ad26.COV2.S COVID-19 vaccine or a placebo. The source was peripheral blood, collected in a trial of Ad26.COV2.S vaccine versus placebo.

In DNA form, the CDR3 reads TGTGCCAGTAGTAAAGGGACAGGGGGCAAGATTGGCTACAATGAGCAGTTCTTC. Its protein product is CASSKGTGGKIGYNEQFF. The chain recombines TRBV19 with TRBJ2-1; 12 nucleotides agree with TRBD1. The CDR3 has 18 amino acids. Looked up from germline, CDR1 is LNHDA and CDR2 is SQIVND (reference sequence). J was trimmed by 3 bases and V by 4 bases; bases with no gene match: 10.